This T cell receptor (beta chain) originates from a study of cytomegalovirus exposure and HLA in healthy donors. The PCR employed 60 Vbeta primers together with 13 Jbeta primers. The repertoire was sequenced with immunoSEQ multiplex PCR; TCRdb's copy has only in-frame clones and lacks some. In the table there are some 200,000 clones, 80% to 85% of which are singletons. Germline loops: CDR1 KGHSH, CDR2 LQKENI. This CDR3 spans 18 amino acids. J gave up 0 bases and V 4 bases, and 9 bases lay outside the gene matches. The source of this sequence is a man aged 50 to 59 in good health and CMV-seronegative. The source material was PBMCs. J is TRBJ1-6 and V is TRBV18; 7 nucleotides line up with TRBD1. The CDR3: CASSLLDRRSSYNSPLHF. In DNA, the CDR3 is TGTGCCAGCTCACTCCTGGACAGGCGCAGCTCCTATAATTCACCCCTCCACTTT.